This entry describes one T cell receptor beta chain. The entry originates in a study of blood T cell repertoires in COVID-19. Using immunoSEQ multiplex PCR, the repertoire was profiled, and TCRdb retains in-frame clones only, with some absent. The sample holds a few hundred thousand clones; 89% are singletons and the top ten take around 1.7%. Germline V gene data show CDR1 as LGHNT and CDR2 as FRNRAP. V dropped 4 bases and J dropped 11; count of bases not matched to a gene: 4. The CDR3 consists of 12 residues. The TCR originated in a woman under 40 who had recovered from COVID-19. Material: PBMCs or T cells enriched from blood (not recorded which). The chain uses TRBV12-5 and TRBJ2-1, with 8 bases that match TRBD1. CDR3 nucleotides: TGTGCTAGTGGTTCGGACAGGGTTAAGCAGTTCTTC. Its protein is CASGSDRVKQFF.